Below, 9 T cell receptor beta chains from the same sample are listed, as sequenced in a study of CD8+CD57+ T cells in acquired aplastic anemia. Patients selected for sequencing had displayed CD8+CD57+ cell expansion by flow cytometry. Investigators profiled TCR beta VDJ and CDR3 from genomic DNA template. In TCRdb, the reads were re-called with MiXCR into one record per CDR3 protein. The table lists hundreds of thousands of distinct CDR3 sequences, 45% to 65% of them singletons. Sequenced input: sorted CD4+, CD8+, or CD8+CD57+ T cells (not recorded which) from PBMCs. The receptors derive from a human donor with aplastic anemia.

This clonotype has only a few counts. Possible read error: a much larger clone is one base away. The rearrangement uses TRBV11-3 and TRBJ1-1, with D maybe TRBD1 (6 bases). Germline V lookup: CDR1 SGHNT, CDR2 YENEEA. The CDR3 totals 15 residues. Trimming removed 4 bases at V and 4 bases at J, with 16 bases between. The CDR3 nucleotides read TGTGCCAGCAGCTCGAGGGGGGACGGGATCACTGAAGCTTTCTTT. This gives the protein CASSSRGDGITEAFF.

The chain employs TRBV7-3 and TRBJ2-7, with 9 bases that match TRBD1. CDR3 size: 13 residues. Germline values: CDR1 SGHTA, CDR2 FQGTGA. The junction had 0 bases not matched to a gene; V was cut back by 1 base and J by 5 bases. Here the CDR3 DNA reads TGTGCCAGCAGCTTAAGGGACAGGGACGAGCAGTACTTC. It is translated as CASSLRDRDEQYF.

The chain couples TRBV10-2 to TRBJ2-2; D might be TRBD1 or TRBD2, each matching 5 bases. The germline gives CDR1 WSHSY, CDR2 SAAADI. V lost 9 bases and J 4 bases, leaving 15 bases between the germline ends. This CDR3 is built from 14 residues. CDR3 DNA sequence: TGCGCCAGTCGAGAGGGGAGTCCCACCGGGGAGCTGTTTTTT. Protein: CASREGSPTGELFF.

In its sample, this clonotype was seen many times. The chain carries TRBV11-2 and TRBJ2-5; D unclear. V gave up 2 bases and J gave up 2 bases, with 9 bases separating them. CDR3 length: 14 amino acids. CDR1 SGHAT and CDR2 FQNNGV come from the germline V gene. The CDR3 DNA reads TGTGCCAGCAGCTTATCGGTGGAACAAGAGACCCAGTACTTC. It translates to CASSLSVEQETQYF.

J is TRBJ2-1 and V is TRBV7-9, with TRBD2 matching over 9 bases. The CDR3 loop spans 15 amino acids. Per the germline V gene, CDR1 is SEHNR and CDR2 is FQNEAQ (reference sequence). Losses at the gene ends were 7 bases for V and 4 bases for J; bases not matched to a gene: 8. This CDR3 reads CASTHSAGGYNEQFF. CDR3 DNA: TGTGCCAGCACCCATTCGGCGGGGGGGTACAATGAGCAGTTCTTC.

J is TRBJ2-7 and V is TRBV7-9; the match to TRBD2 covers 7 bases. From germline, CDR1 is SEHNR and CDR2 FQNEAQ (reference sequence). The junction had 11 bases not matched to a gene; V was cut back by 3 bases and J by 6 bases. The CDR3 has 15 amino acids. The CDR3, as DNA: TGTGCCAGCAGCTTTGCGGGCGGGGGAAGCAGCGAGCAGTACTTC. This gives the protein CASSFAGGGSSEQYF.

V is TRBV7-8 and J is TRBJ2-7, with D tentatively TRBD1 (5 bases). This CDR3 comprises 15 residues. Germline V gene data show CDR1 as SGHVS and CDR2 as FQNEAQ. V lost 0 bases to trimming and J lost 1 base, with 10 bases between them. In DNA, the CDR3 is TGTGCCAGCAGCTTAGCAAGGGGATTGTCCTACGAGCAGTACTTC. It codes for CASSLARGLSYEQYF.

This clonotype was seen once. This chain uses TRBV20-1 with TRBJ1-1; D is unresolved. V was shortened by 1 base and J by 11 bases, with 14 bases between the two germline ends. The CDR3 extends over 12 amino acids. Germline V gives CDR1 DFQATT, CDR2 SNEGSKA (reference sequence). The DNA of the CDR3 is TGCAGTGCTAGAGTTGTGGGAATGCGGGCTTTCTTT. Translation: CSARVVGMRAFF.

With respect to this clonotype: The germline gene is not matched at one end of the junction; a read error may be the cause. V usage is TRBV5-1 and J usage is TRBJ2-7; 7 bases align to TRBD1. The germline V gene has CDR1 SGHRS and CDR2 YFSETQ. The CDR3 extends over 14 amino acids. DNA for the CDR3: TGCGCCAGCAGCTCCTTCGGGACAGAGTACGAGCATTACTTC. Translation gives CASSSFGTEYEHYF.